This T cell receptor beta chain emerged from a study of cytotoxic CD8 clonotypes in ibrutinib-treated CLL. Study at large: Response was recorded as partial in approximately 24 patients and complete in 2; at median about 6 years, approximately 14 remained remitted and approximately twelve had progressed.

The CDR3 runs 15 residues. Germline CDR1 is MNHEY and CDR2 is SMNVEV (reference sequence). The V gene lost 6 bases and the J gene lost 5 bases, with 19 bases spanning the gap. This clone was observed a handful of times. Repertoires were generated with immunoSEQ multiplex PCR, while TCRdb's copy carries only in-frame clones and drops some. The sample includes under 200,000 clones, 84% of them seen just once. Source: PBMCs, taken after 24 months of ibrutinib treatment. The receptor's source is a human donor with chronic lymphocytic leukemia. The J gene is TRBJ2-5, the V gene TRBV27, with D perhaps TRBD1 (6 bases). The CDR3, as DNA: TGTGCCAGCAGATCGGAACAGGGTCTCCGGGAGACCCAGTACTTC. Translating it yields CASRSEQGLRETQYF.